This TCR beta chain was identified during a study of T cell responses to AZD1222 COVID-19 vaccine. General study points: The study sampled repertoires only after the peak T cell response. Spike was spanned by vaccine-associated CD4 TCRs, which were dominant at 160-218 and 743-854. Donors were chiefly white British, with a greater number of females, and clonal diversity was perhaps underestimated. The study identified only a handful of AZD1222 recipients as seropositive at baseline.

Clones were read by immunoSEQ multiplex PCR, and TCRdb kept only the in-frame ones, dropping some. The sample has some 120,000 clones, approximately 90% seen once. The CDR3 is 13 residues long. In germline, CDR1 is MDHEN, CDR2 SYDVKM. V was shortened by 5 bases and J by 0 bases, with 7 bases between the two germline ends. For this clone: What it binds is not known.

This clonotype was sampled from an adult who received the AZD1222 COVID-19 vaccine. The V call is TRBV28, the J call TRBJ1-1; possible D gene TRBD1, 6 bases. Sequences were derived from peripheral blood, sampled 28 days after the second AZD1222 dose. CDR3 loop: CASSGTLNTEAFF. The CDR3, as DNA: TGTGCCAGCAGTGGGACACTGAACACTGAAGCTTTCTTT.